Presented here are 22 T cell receptor beta chains from one specimen sequenced in a study of spatial heterogeneity in lung cancer. Study-wide points: Intratumoral expanded alpha and beta TCR counts were found to track tumor mutation counts.

No antigen has been assigned to these receptors. MiXCR was run by TCRdb on the 5' RACE reads, yielding one entry per CDR3 protein. Of about 24,000 distinct CDR3 sequences in the sample, roughly 8.3% are singletons; the top ten hold over 7%. Time point specified: sample taken at primary tumor resection. The material sequenced was lung tumor tissue, taken at surgery. The receptors originated from a male donor with early-stage non-small cell lung cancer.

The V call is TRBV2, the J call TRBJ2-1, with 13 bases lining up with TRBD2. V gave up 4 bases and J gave up 9 bases; unmatched junction bases: 6. Germline V gives CDR1 SNHLY, CDR2 FYNNEI. This CDR3 contains 15 residues. CDR3 in amino acids: CASSARLAGGGEQFF. DNA for the CDR3: TGTGCCAGCAGTGCTAGACTAGCGGGAGGTGGTGAGCAGTTCTTC.

This clonotype came up a few times. The chain combines TRBV2 with TRBJ2-7, with no clear D. This CDR3 has 11 amino acids. V was shortened by 4 bases and J by 2 bases, with 3 bases between the two germline ends. CDR1 and CDR2 from the germline V gene are SNHLY and FYNNEI. As DNA, the CDR3 is TGTGCCAGCAGTGCTCCCTACGAGCAGTACTTC. Its protein is CASSAPYEQYF.

This clonotype showed up many times. This chain joins TRBV29-1 and TRBJ2-7, with unresolved D. V was trimmed by 5 bases and J by 4 bases, leaving 15 bases between them. Germline V gene data show CDR1 as SQVTM and CDR2 as ANQGSEA. The CDR3 has 13 amino acids. CDR3 sequence (DNA): TGCAGCGTTCGCAGTTCCGACTTTTACGAGCAGTACTTC. This gives the protein CSVRSSDFYEQYF.

This clonotype appeared many times. The chain employs TRBV15 and TRBJ2-6; tentative D call: TRBD1 (5 bases). CDR3 length: 16 amino acids. V was pared by 3 bases and J by 0 bases, with 9 bases between. The V gene's germline CDR1 is LNHNV and CDR2 YYDKDF (reference sequence). CDR3 residues: CATSRSTGSGANVLTF. In DNA form, the CDR3 reads TGTGCCACCAGCAGGTCCACAGGCTCTGGGGCCAACGTCCTGACTTTC.

This clonotype was seen a few times. Written as DNA, the CDR3 is TGTGCCAGCAGCTCCGGGACCGCTCCTCCTGGAAACACCATATATTTT. Amino acids: CASSSGTAPPGNTIYF. This chain connects TRBV28 to TRBJ1-3; D perhaps matches TRBD1 (5 bases). Germline assignment: CDR1 MDHEN and CDR2 SYDVKM. This CDR3 is 16 amino acids long. The V end was cut by 6 bases, the J end by 2 bases, with 17 bases between.

The table lists this clonotype with many counts. The chain is built from TRBV5-1 and TRBJ2-5; weak D call: TRBD2 (6 bases). Trimming cost V 4 bases and J 5 bases, with 15 bases left between them. Looked up from germline, CDR1 is SGHRS and CDR2 is YFSETQ. This CDR3 comprises 14 residues. The CDR3 is CASSPGAGRETQYF. CDR3 in DNA: TGCGCCAGCAGCCCTGGTGCGGGACGGGAGACCCAGTACTTC.

The CDR3 DNA reads TGTGCCACCAGTGATGGGGGTAGGGGGCGGGATACGCAGTATTTT. It is translated as CATSDGGRGRDTQYF. The chain combines TRBV24-1 with TRBJ2-3, with 7 bases identical to TRBD1. The CDR3 is 15 amino acids. Germline V gene data show CDR1 as KGHDR and CDR2 as SFDVKD. J gave up 6 bases and V 3 bases, and 8 bases lay outside the gene matches.

This clonotype was observed at least ten times. The gene calls are TRBV7-2 and TRBJ1-1; D unresolved. Trimming pared 1 base from V and 6 bases from J, leaving 3 bases between. There are 11 residues in the CDR3. CDR1 and CDR2 (germline): SGHTA, FQGNSA. CDR3 DNA sequence: TGTGCCAGCAGCTTAGTGGCTGAAGCTTTCTTT. Translation: CASSLVAEAFF.

This clonotype was counted many times. The chain couples TRBV4-2 to TRBJ2-3; no reliable D call. Trimming cost V 4 bases and J 0 bases, with 14 bases left between them. Germline lookup yields CDR1 LGHNA and CDR2 YNFKEQ. The CDR3 runs to 16 residues. CDR3 protein: CASSPTLGSSTDTQYF. In DNA form, the CDR3 reads TGTGCCAGCAGCCCAACCCTGGGATCTAGCACAGATACGCAGTATTTT.

The chain employs TRBV6-1 and TRBJ2-2; 9 bases line up with TRBD2. V trimming: 6 bases; J trimming: 1 base; junction bases outside the gene matches: 12. There are 18 residues in the CDR3. CDR1 is MNHNS and CDR2 is SASEGT in the germline V gene. The CDR3 sequence: CASSPRRLAGKNTGELFF. CDR3 DNA: TGTGCCAGCAGCCCACGGAGGCTAGCGGGAAAGAACACCGGGGAGCTGTTTTTT.

The chain employs TRBV25-1 and TRBJ2-5; D gene uncertain. Germline CDR1 reads MGHDK; CDR2 reads SYGVNS. Trimming cost V 2 bases and J 2 bases, with 9 bases left between them. The CDR3 is 14 residues long. The CDR3 region is CASSERASQETQYF. CDR3 nucleotides: TGTGCCAGCAGTGAAAGAGCCAGTCAAGAGACCCAGTACTTC.

By share, this clonotype counts as medium-sized. The chain uses TRBV20-1 and TRBJ2-7, with 9 bases identical to TRBD1. The CDR3 has 17 residues. Germline-derived CDR1 and CDR2 are DFQATT and SNEGSKA (reference sequence). Losses at the gene ends were 5 bases for V and 5 bases for J; bases not matched to a gene: 19. The CDR3 reads CSARTKTGTGRVHEQYF. The CDR3 region has the DNA TGCAGTGCTCGGACGAAAACCGGGACAGGGAGGGTGCACGAGCAGTACTTC.

This clonotype was observed a handful of times. The chain joins TRBV29-1 to TRBJ2-3; D possibly matches TRBD1 or TRBD2 (5 bases each). Trimming left V 8 bases short and J 3 bases short, with 15 bases between. Per the germline V gene, CDR1 is SQVTM and CDR2 is ANQGSEA. The CDR3 has 13 residues. The CDR3 bases are TGCAGCTACTGCCGGGACGGAACAGATACGCAGTATTTT. It specifies CSYCRDGTDTQYF.

In this sample, this clonotype turned up many times. The rearrangement joins TRBV24-1 to TRBJ2-2; D not certain. This CDR3 spans 14 amino acids. Trimming removed 3 bases from V and 6 bases from J, with 10 bases in between. Germline V CDR1 and CDR2: KGHDR, SFDVKD. CDR3 nucleotides: TGTGCCACCAGTGATAATCTCGAGGCCGGGGAGCTGTTTTTT. Translation: CATSDNLEAGELFF.

In its sample, this clonotype ranks as medium-sized. This sequence joins TRBV29-1 and TRBJ1-2; possibly TRBD1 for D (5 bases). Between the trimmed V and J ends, which lost 3 bases and 4 bases, there was a span of 15 bases. Germline loops: CDR1 SQVTM, CDR2 ANQGSEA. CDR3 length: 14 amino acids. The chain's CDR3 is CSVEGSGGIYGYTF. CDR3 DNA sequence: TGCAGCGTTGAGGGGAGCGGGGGTATCTATGGCTACACCTTC.

There are many counts of this clonotype. J is TRBJ1-2 and V is TRBV28; a weak D match, TRBD1 (6 bases). Germline V gene data show CDR1 as MDHEN and CDR2 as SYDVKM. The CDR3 has 15 amino acids. The V gene lost 7 bases and the J gene lost 4 bases, with 19 bases spanning the gap. The CDR3 DNA is TGTGCCAGCACCACCTTCGACAGGAGGGGCTATGGCTACACCTTC. Translation gives CASTTFDRRGYGYTF.

This clonotype came up many times. This chain joins TRBV20-1 and TRBJ2-3; a possible D gene is TRBD2 (6 bases). In germline, CDR1 is DFQATT, CDR2 SNEGSKA (reference sequence). The CDR3 sequence is 12 residues long. The germline V and J ends were trimmed by 5 bases and 6 bases, with 12 bases remaining between them. The CDR3 nucleotides are TGCAGTGCTCTTAGCGGAGGGGATACGCAGTATTTT. Its protein product is CSALSGGDTQYF.

The chain combines TRBV20-1 with TRBJ1-4; TRBD1 is a possible D gene (5 bases). The V end lost 0 bases, the J end lost 7 bases, and 15 bases lay between the germline ends. The CDR3 runs 15 residues. Germline CDR1 reads DFQATT; CDR2 reads SNEGSKA (reference sequence). The CDR3 bases are TGCAGTGCTAGAGATTCGAGCCAGGGTGGTGAAAAACTGTTTTTT. Translation gives CSARDSSQGGEKLFF.

Ten or more counts support this clonotype. This chain joins TRBV5-6 and TRBJ2-3; 8 bases are a match to TRBD2. Unmatched junction bases numbered 6, after V lost 0 bases and J lost 6 bases. There are 15 residues in the CDR3. CDR1 and CDR2 from the germline V gene are SGHDT and YYEEEE. The CDR3 spells CASSLETGGSDTQYF. For the CDR3, the DNA is TGTGCCAGCAGCTTGGAAACGGGAGGGTCGGATACGCAGTATTTT.

This clonotype was counted ten times or more. The rearrangement joins TRBV5-1 to TRBJ1-2; no clear D. Germline lookup yields CDR1 SGHRS and CDR2 YFSETQ. The CDR3 sequence is 11 residues long. Trimming cost V 5 bases and J 4 bases, with 6 bases left between them. DNA of the CDR3: TGCGCCAGCAGTGAAGGCTATGGCTACACCTTC. Its protein product is CASSEGYGYTF.

This clonotype was seen just once. The chain employs TRBV18 and TRBJ2-1; no reliable D call. The germline V and J ends were trimmed by 3 bases and 5 bases, with 17 bases remaining between them. CDR3 length: 16 amino acids. Germline-derived CDR1 and CDR2 are KGHSH and LQKENI. The CDR3 spells CASSPSYRAVDNEQFF. CDR3 DNA: TGTGCCAGCTCACCGAGCTACAGAGCCGTAGACAATGAGCAGTTCTTC.

Only a few counts were recorded for this clonotype. V usage is TRBV12-3 or TRBV12-4 and J usage is TRBJ1-2; D is unclear. V gave up 2 bases and J gave up 3 bases, with 4 bases separating them. The CDR3 is 12 amino acids. CDR3 bases: TGTGCCAGCAGTTTATATTACTATGGCTACACCTTC. Amino acid sequence: CASSLYYYGYTF.